Listed below are T cell receptor beta chains from one sample, sequenced in a study of blood T cell repertoires in COVID-19. Sequencing used immunoSEQ multiplex PCR; TCRdb keeps in-frame clones, though not all of them. The sample carries fewer than 85,000 clones, around 83% recorded once. Specimen: peripheral blood. These receptors were collected from a woman aged 55-70 years with acute or convalescent COVID-19. CDR3s include the opening cysteine and the closing phenylalanine or tryptophan. Each record gives: D gene, J gene, clone size, V gene, CDR3 protein, CDR3 DNA. D genes are given only for firm matches. Clone size is not always given. Where it is, it says once, few, many or a class for expanded clones.

>NA|TRBJ1-1|NA|TRBV6-5
CAIRRTAGEKTEAFF
TGTGCCATCCGGAGGACGGCAGGGGAGAAAACTGAAGCTTTCTTT
>TRBD1|TRBJ1-1|few|TRBV12-5
CASGSPRWQGGTEAFF
TGTGCTAGTGGTTCCCCCCGTTGGCAGGGGGGCACTGAAGCTTTCTTT
>NA|TRBJ1-1|NA|TRBV25-1
CASRLTGGTEAFF
TGTGCCAGCAGGCTTACCGGGGGCACTGAAGCTTTCTTT
>TRBD2|TRBJ2-1|NA|TRBV7-6
CASSLSSGGPFEQFF
TGTGCCAGCAGCTTATCTAGCGGGGGGCCGTTTGAGCAGTTCTTC
>NA|TRBJ1-2|NA|TRBV5-5
CASSREGGEGYGYTF
TGTGCCAGCAGCCGGGAGGGGGGAGAAGGATATGGCTACACCTTC
>NA|TRBJ1-6|NA|TRBV10-1
CASSVQMNSPLHF
TGCGCCAGCAGTGTCCAAATGAATTCACCCCTCCACTTT
>TRBD1|TRBJ2-7|NA|TRBV18
CASSLTTGGRYEQYF
TGTGCCAGCTCACTCACGACAGGGGGACGCTACGAGCAGTACTTC
>TRBD1|TRBJ1-1|NA|TRBV12-3/TRBV12-4
CASSSVRDSRAFF
TGTGCCAGCAGTTCCGTCCGGGACAGTCGAGCTTTCTTT
>NA|TRBJ2-5|once|TRBV9
CASSVDGETQYF
TGTGCCAGCAGCGTAGACGGAGAGACCCAGTACTTC
>TRBD1|TRBJ1-2|NA|TRBV19
CAILTRGGGESNYGYTF
TGTGCCATCCTCACCCGAGGAGGGGGCGAATCTAACTATGGCTACACCTTC
>TRBD1|TRBJ1-1|NA|TRBV6-5
CASSTGANTEAFF
TGTGCCAGCAGTACAGGGGCGAACACTGAAGCTTTCTTT
>TRBD2|TRBJ2-2|NA|TRBV3-1/TRBV3-2
CASSGGLPNTGELFF
TGTGCCAGCAGCGGGGGACTACCTAACACCGGGGAGCTGTTTTTT
>TRBD2|TRBJ2-7|NA|TRBV10-1
CASSESKGRGAYEQYF
TGCGCCAGCAGTGAGTCAAAGGGACGGGGGGCCTACGAGCAGTACTTC
>NA|TRBJ1-2|NA|TRBV7-9
CASSLANPQEGGYTF
TGTGCCAGCAGCTTAGCGAATCCCCAGGAGGGTGGCTACACCTTC
>TRBD1|TRBJ1-5|NA|TRBV4-1
CASSQDPTGSIQPQHF
TGCGCCAGCAGCCAAGACCCGACAGGGTCAATTCAGCCCCAGCATTTT
>NA|TRBJ1-3|NA|TRBV7-9
CASSLDRGSGNTIYF
TGTGCCAGCAGCTTAGACCGGGGATCTGGAAACACCATATATTTT
>TRBD1|TRBJ1-2|NA|TRBV30
CASDQGVNYGYTF
TGTGCCTCGGACCAGGGGGTGAACTATGGCTACACCTTC
>TRBD1|TRBJ1-1|NA|TRBV2
CARGQMNTEAFF
TGTGCCAGGGGACAGATGAACACTGAAGCTTTCTTT
>NA|TRBJ2-7|once|TRBV5-1
CASSLANRYGEQYF
TGCGCCAGCAGCTTGGCCAACAGGTACGGCGAGCAGTACTTC
>NA|TRBJ1-6|NA|TRBV2
CASSETGGSYNSPLHF
TGTGCCAGCAGTGAAACGGGGGGGTCCTATAATTCACCCCTCCACTTT
>TRBD2|TRBJ2-3|NA|TRBV3-1/TRBV3-2
CASSQGLAGGRGPDF
TGTGCCAGCAGCCAAGGACTAGCGGGGGGGCGGGGGCCAGATTTT
>NA|TRBJ1-5|NA|TRBV6-5
CASSTDYSNQPQHF
TGTGCCAGCAGTACCGACTATAGCAATCAGCCCCAGCATTTT
>NA|TRBJ2-1|NA|TRBV21-1
CASSRILSYNEQFF
TGTGCCAGCAGCCGAATCTTGAGTTACAATGAGCAGTTCTTC
>NA|TRBJ1-5|NA|TRBV10-1
CATSSGSGDQPQHF
TGCGCCACCTCATCGGGGTCAGGGGATCAGCCCCAGCATTTT
>NA|TRBJ1-2|NA|TRBV24-1
CATSAETGNYGYTF
TGTGCCACCAGTGCCGAGACGGGGAACTATGGCTACACCTTC
>NA|TRBJ2-2|NA|TRBV12-3/TRBV12-4
CASSFGNGELFF
TGTGCCAGCAGTTTCGGTAACGGGGAGCTGTTTTTT
>NA|TRBJ1-3|NA|TRBV9
CASSGEGGRRGNTIYF
TGTGCCAGCAGTGGAGAGGGAGGGCGGCGGGGAAACACCATATATTTT